Listed below are T cell receptor beta chains from one sample, sequenced in a study of T-cell memory formation after mild COVID-19. TCRdb reprocessed the 5' RACE reads with MiXCR, giving one entry per CDR3 protein. Among roughly 300,000 distinct CDR3 sequences listed, approximately 7.6% were seen once. The sample was PBMCs or a T cell subset sorted from them (not recorded which). All receptors derive from a man aged 18-30 years who had mild COVID-19 (a few samples of this study predate the infection). Cell type and time point are not known. Both conserved end residues are part of each CDR3. Each record gives: D gene, V gene, clone size, J gene, CDR3 protein, CDR3 DNA. A D gene is named only where the DNA matches it firmly. Size is stated for part of the rows, as once, few or many counts, or as a class when the clone is expanded.

>-|TRBV12-3/TRBV12-4|many|TRBJ2-1
CASSPRSGLSYNEQFF
TGTGCCAGCAGTCCCCGATCCGGACTCTCCTACAATGAGCAGTTCTTC
>TRBD1|TRBV4-2|-|TRBJ1-4
CASSIGTGDTEKLFF
TGTGCCAGCAGCATCGGGACAGGGGATACCGAAAAACTGTTTTTT
>TRBD1|TRBV12-3/TRBV12-4|-|TRBJ2-7
CASSSWTGGNEQYF
TGTGCCAGCAGTAGTTGGACAGGGGGAAACGAGCAGTACTTC
>-|TRBV7-2|many|TRBJ1-1
CASSLVGVMNTEAFF
TGTGCCAGCAGCTTAGTGGGGGTAATGAACACTGAAGCTTTCTTT
>TRBD1|TRBV7-9|few|TRBJ2-5
CAGGPGGQETQYF
TGTGCCGGCGGGCCAGGGGGACAAGAGACCCAGTACTTC
>TRBD1|TRBV6-5|few|TRBJ2-2
CASSFFGQGYGELFF
TGTGCCAGCAGTTTTTTCGGACAGGGGTACGGGGAGCTGTTTTTT
>TRBD1|TRBV11-1|-|TRBJ1-6
CASSNGQGAYSLHF
TGTGCCAGCAGCAACGGACAGGGGGCGTATTCCCTCCACTTT
>-|TRBV7-3|-|TRBJ1-1
CASSLIGPGAEAFF
TGTGCCAGCAGCTTAATAGGCCCGGGGGCTGAAGCTTTCTTT
>-|TRBV6-1|few|TRBJ1-1
CASVQVRNTEAFF
TGTGCCAGCGTACAGGTCCGGAACACTGAAGCTTTCTTT
>-|TRBV24-1|-|TRBJ2-1
CATGTLEGDEQFF
TGTGCCACCGGGACATTGGAGGGGGATGAGCAGTTCTTC
>TRBD1|TRBV25-1|-|TRBJ2-1
CASSDGTVRFF
TGTGCCAGCAGTGATGGGACAGTACGGTTCTTC
>-|TRBV4-1|-|TRBJ1-5
CASSPRGGGSNQPQHF
TGCGCCAGCAGCCCTAGGGGGGGAGGTAGCAATCAGCCCCAGCATTTT
>-|TRBV7-9|-|TRBJ2-5
CASSLGSGDRKETQYF
TGTGCCAGCAGCTTAGGTTCGGGGGACAGAAAAGAGACCCAGTACTTC
>TRBD1|TRBV4-3|many|TRBJ1-6
CASSQDGTRLEAGGNSPLHF
TGCGCCAGCAGCCAAGACGGGACCCGACTTGAAGCAGGGGGCAATTCACCCCTCCACTTT
>TRBD2|TRBV5-1|-|TRBJ2-5
CASSLNPGGVETQYF
TGCGCCAGCAGCTTGAATCCGGGGGGGGTCGAGACCCAGTACTTC
>-|TRBV5-5|-|TRBJ2-5
CASSAGDPAIETQYF
TGTGCCAGCAGCGCCGGGGACCCGGCCATAGAGACCCAGTACTTC
>TRBD2|TRBV7-2|-|TRBJ2-3
CASSRLAGALTDTQYF
TGTGCCAGCAGCCGACTAGCGGGGGCGCTCACAGATACGCAGTATTTT
>-|TRBV30|few|TRBJ2-6
CAWSSGVGANVLTF
TGTGCCTGGAGCTCGGGGGTTGGGGCCAACGTCCTGACTTTC
>-|TRBV6-5|many|TRBJ1-2
CASTKNREGYGYTF
TGTGCCAGCACCAAAAACCGGGAAGGGTATGGCTACACCTTC
>-|TRBV4-1|-|TRBJ1-1
CASSQDGRGWNTEAFF
TGCGCCAGCAGCCAAGATGGGAGGGGATGGAACACTGAAGCTTTCTTT
>TRBD1|TRBV6-2/TRBV6-3|few|TRBJ2-3
CASRKPGQGTDTQYF
TGTGCCAGCAGGAAACCGGGACAGGGCACAGATACGCAGTATTTT
>-|TRBV6-5|many|TRBJ2-3
CASSYLASTDTQYF
TGTGCCAGCAGTTACCTAGCGAGCACAGATACGCAGTATTTT
>-|TRBV20-1|few|TRBJ2-5
CSARDVSKETQYF
TGCAGTGCTAGAGATGTCAGTAAAGAGACCCAGTACTTC
>-|TRBV5-1|few|TRBJ2-5
CASRRESVGETQYF
TGCGCCAGCAGAAGGGAATCGGTTGGAGAGACCCAGTACTTC
>TRBD1|TRBV2|-|TRBJ1-5
CASRQGEVGNQPQHF
TGTGCCAGCAGGCAGGGGGAGGTTGGCAATCAGCCCCAGCATTTT
>TRBD1|TRBV5-1|many|TRBJ1-2
CASSLGDSRAISVGYTF
TGCGCCAGCAGCTTGGGGGACAGCAGGGCTATTTCGGTTGGCTACACCTTC
>-|TRBV27|-|TRBJ1-2
CASSPGGEYGYTF
TGTGCCAGCAGTCCCGGCGGGGAGTATGGCTACACCTTC
>-|TRBV29-1|-|TRBJ2-5
CSVAYRDQETQYF
TGCAGCGTCGCATACAGGGATCAAGAGACCCAGTACTTC
>TRBD2|TRBV12-3/TRBV12-4|many|TRBJ2-3
CASNSRLAGVTDTQYF
TGTGCCAGCAATTCCAGACTAGCGGGGGTCACAGATACGCAGTATTTT
>-|TRBV5-1|-|TRBJ2-3
CASRRGDPSTDTQYF
TGCGCCAGCAGGCGCGGGGACCCTAGCACAGATACGCAGTATTTT
>-|TRBV2|few|TRBJ2-7
CASTYRETYEQYF
TGTGCCAGCACTTACAGGGAAACGTACGAGCAGTACTTC
>-|TRBV4-3|few|TRBJ2-7
CASSQESGQGREQYF
TGCGCCAGCAGCCAAGAGTCGGGGCAGGGTCGCGAGCAGTACTTC
>-|TRBV15|-|TRBJ1-2
CATSRDGSGDTF
TGTGCCACCAGCAGAGATGGCAGCGGAGACACCTTC